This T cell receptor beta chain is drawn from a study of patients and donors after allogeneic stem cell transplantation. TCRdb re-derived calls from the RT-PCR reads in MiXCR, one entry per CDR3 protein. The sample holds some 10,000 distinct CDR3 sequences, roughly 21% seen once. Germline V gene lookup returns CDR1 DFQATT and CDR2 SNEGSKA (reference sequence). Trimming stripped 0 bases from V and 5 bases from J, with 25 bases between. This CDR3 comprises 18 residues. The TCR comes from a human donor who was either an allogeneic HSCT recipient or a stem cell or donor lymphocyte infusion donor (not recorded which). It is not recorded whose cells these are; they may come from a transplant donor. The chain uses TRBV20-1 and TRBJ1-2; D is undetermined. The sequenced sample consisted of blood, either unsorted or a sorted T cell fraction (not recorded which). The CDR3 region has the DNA TGCAGTGCTAGAGATCAGGCTCTATTGTCGCCCGGAGGTTATGGCTACACCTTC. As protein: CSARDQALLSPGGYGYTF.